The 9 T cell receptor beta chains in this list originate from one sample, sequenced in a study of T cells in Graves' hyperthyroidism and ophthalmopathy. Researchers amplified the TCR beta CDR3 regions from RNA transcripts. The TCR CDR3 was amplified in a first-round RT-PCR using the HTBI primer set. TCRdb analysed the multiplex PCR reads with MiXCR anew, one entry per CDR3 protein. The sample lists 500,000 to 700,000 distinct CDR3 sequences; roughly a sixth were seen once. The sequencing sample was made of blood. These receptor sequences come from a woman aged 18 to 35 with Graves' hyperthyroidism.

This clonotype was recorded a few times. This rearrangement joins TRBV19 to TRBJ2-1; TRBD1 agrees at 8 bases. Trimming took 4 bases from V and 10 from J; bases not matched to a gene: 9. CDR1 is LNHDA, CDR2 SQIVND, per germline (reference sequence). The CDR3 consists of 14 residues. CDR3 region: CASSTGTGLQEQFF. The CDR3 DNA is TGTGCCAGTAGTACCGGGACAGGACTCCAAGAGCAGTTCTTC. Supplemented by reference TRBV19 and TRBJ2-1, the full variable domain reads DGGITQSPKYLFRKEGQNVTLSCEQNLNHDAMYWYRQDPGQGLRLIYYSQIVNDFQKGDIAEGYSVSREKKESFPLTVTSAQKNPTAFYLCASSTGTGLQEQFFGPGTRLTVL.

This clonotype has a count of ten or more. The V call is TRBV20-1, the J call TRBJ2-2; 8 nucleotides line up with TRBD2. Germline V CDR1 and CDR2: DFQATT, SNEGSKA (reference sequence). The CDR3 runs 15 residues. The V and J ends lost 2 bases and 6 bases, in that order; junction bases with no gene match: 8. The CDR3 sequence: CSARWAGGRAGELFF. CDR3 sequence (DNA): TGCAGTGCTAGATGGGCGGGAGGAAGGGCCGGGGAGCTGTTTTTT.

The CDR3 DNA follows: TGTGCCAGCTCACCACTTGCTCCAGTAGGGACAGTTGAGGACACCATATATTTT. This translates into CASSPLAPVGTVEDTIYF. The chain employs TRBV18 and TRBJ1-3; the match to TRBD1 covers 7 bases. V lost 1 base, J lost 8 bases, and 17 bases stayed unmatched. The CDR3 has 18 amino acids. Germline CDR1 reads KGHSH; CDR2 reads LQKENI.

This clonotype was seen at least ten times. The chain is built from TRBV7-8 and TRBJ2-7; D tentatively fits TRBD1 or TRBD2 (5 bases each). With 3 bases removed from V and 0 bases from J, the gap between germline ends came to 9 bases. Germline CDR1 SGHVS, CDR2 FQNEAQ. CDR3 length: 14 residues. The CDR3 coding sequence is TGTGCCAGCAGCTTGTGGGGGAACTCCTACGAGCAGTACTTC. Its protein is CASSLWGNSYEQYF.

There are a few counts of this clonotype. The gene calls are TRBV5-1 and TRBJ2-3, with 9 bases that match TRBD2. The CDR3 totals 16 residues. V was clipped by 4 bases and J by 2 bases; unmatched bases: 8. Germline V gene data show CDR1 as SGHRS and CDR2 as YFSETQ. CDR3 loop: CASSHRTSVLTDTQYF. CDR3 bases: TGCGCCAGCAGCCACAGGACTAGCGTACTCACAGATACGCAGTATTTT.

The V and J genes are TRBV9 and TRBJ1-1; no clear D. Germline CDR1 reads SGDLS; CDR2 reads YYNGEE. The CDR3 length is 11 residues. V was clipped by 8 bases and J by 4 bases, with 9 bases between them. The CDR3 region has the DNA TGTGCCAGTGGATCGTTCACTGAAGCTTTCTTT. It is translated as CASGSFTEAFF.

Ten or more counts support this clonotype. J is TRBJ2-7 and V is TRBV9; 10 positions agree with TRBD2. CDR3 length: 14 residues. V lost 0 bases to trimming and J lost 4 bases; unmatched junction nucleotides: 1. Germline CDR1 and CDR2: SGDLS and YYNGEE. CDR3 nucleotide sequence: TGTGCCAGCAGCGTAGTTAGCGGGGGGTACGAGCAGTACTTC. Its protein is CASSVVSGGYEQYF. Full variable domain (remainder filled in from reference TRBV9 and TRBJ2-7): DSGVTQTPKHLITATGQRVTLRCSPRSGDLSVYWYQQSLDQGLQFLIQYYNGEERAKGNILERFSAQQFPDLHSELNLSSLELGDSALYFCASSVVSGGYEQYFGPGTRLTVT.

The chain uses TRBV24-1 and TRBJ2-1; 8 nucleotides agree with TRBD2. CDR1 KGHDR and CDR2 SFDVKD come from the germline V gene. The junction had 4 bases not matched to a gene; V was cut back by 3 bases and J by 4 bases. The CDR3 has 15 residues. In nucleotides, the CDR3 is TGTGCCACCAGTGATCTTAGCGGGAAGTACAATGAGCAGTTCTTC. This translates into CATSDLSGKYNEQFF.

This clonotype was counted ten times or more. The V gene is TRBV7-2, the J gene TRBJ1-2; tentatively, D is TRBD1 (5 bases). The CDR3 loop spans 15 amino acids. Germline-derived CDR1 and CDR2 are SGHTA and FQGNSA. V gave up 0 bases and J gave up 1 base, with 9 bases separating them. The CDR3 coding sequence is TGTGCCAGCAGCTTAGCCGCAGGGTTTAACTATGGCTACACCTTC. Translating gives CASSLAAGFNYGYTF.